A selection of T cell receptor beta chains follows, all from one sample in a study of regulatory T cells in long-lasting Graves disease. TCRdb redid the calling of the multiplex PCR reads with MiXCR, one entry per CDR3 protein. Among hundreds of thousands of distinct CDR3 sequences listed, about 15% were seen once. These data were also filed under a second study, of T cells in Graves' hyperthyroidism and ophthalmopathy.

The sequencing here drew on peripheral blood mononuclear cells (PBMCs), taken at new diagnosis, from a patient treated with antithyroid drugs. These receptors were taken from a woman aged 25 to 39 with Graves disease. Both conserved end residues are part of each CDR3. The D gene is left open where the match is weak. Where a row states a size, it is once, few, many or the class of an expanded clone; other rows omit it.

clone size | J gene | V gene | D gene | CDR3 DNA | CDR3 protein
many | TRBJ1-2 | TRBV29-1 | . | TGCAGCGTTGCCTCGGGACGGAACTATGGCTACACCTTC | CSVASGRNYGYTF
many | TRBJ2-7 | TRBV27 | . | TGTGCCAGCAGTTTACAGGGGCAGGGTGGTGAGCAGTACTTC | CASSLQGQGGEQYF
many | TRBJ1-3 | TRBV6-1 | TRBD1 | TGTGCCAGCAGACGCGCACAGGGGGTGGCTGGAAACACCATATATTTT | CASRRAQGVAGNTIYF
many | TRBJ1-2 | TRBV6-1 | . | TGTGCCAGCAGTGAAGTTTACACGGGTCTAAACTATGGCTACACCTTC | CASSEVYTGLNYGYTF
many | TRBJ2-5 | TRBV28 | . | TGTGCCAGCAGTTTTAAGCAGAAGAAGAAAGAGACCCAGTACTTC | CASSFKQKKKETQYF
. | TRBJ2-5 | TRBV4-2 | . | TGTGCCAGCAGCCAAGATGCAGGGCGAGAGACCCAGTACTTC | CASSQDAGRETQYF
many | TRBJ2-5 | TRBV6-2/TRBV6-3 | . | TGTGCCTCAGGGGCTCGGGAGACCCAGTACTTC | CASGARETQYF
. | TRBJ2-3 | TRBV5-8 | . | TGTGCCAGCAGCTTGGTAAGGGGATCGCCAGATACGCAGTATTTT | CASSLVRGSPDTQYF
. | TRBJ1-3 | TRBV18 | . | TGTGCCAGCTCACCAGGGGGGAGCTCTGGAAACACCATATATTTT | CASSPGGSSGNTIYF
many | TRBJ2-7 | TRBV20-1 | TRBD1 | TGCAGTGCTAGGGAAACGTGGACAGGGGGCTACGAGCAGTACTTC | CSARETWTGGYEQYF
. | TRBJ2-3 | TRBV20-1 | TRBD2 | TGCAGTGCTACCCAGACTAGCGGCCTATCGGATACGCAGTATTTT | CSATQTSGLSDTQYF
few | TRBJ1-6 | TRBV19 | TRBD1 | TGTGCCAGTTCCTGGACAGGAGAAAATTCACCCCTCCACTTT | CASSWTGENSPLHF
. | TRBJ2-1 | TRBV5-1 | TRBD2 | TGCGCCAGCAGCTTACATAGCGGGAACGGTGAGCAGTTCTTC | CASSLHSGNGEQFF
many | TRBJ1-5 | TRBV6-1 | TRBD1 | TGTGCCAGCAGGACCGGACAGGGGGAGAGCAATCAGCCCCAGCATTTT | CASRTGQGESNQPQHF
. | TRBJ2-7 | TRBV12-3/TRBV12-4 | . | TGTGCCAGCAGTCTTAGGGGGGGACAAGGAGTCTACGAGCAGTACTTC | CASSLRGGQGVYEQYF
many | TRBJ2-7 | TRBV12-3/TRBV12-4 | . | TGTGCCAGCAGGGTTAGGGACTCTTCCTACGAGCAGTACTTC | CASRVRDSSYEQYF
many | TRBJ1-2 | TRBV2 | . | TGTGCCAGCAGTGACGAACCCATTACCTATGGCTACACCTTC | CASSDEPITYGYTF
few | TRBJ2-7 | TRBV19 | . | TGTGCCAGTAGTATCACATCTGGAGCCCACTACGAGCAGTACTTC | CASSITSGAHYEQYF
. | TRBJ1-2 | TRBV18 | . | TGTGCCAGCCCACCTACAACTAACTATGGCTACACCTTC | CASPPTTNYGYTF
many | TRBJ1-5 | TRBV7-9 | TRBD1 | TGTGCCAGCAGCTACGGACAGGGGGGGGACCAGCCCCAGCATTTT | CASSYGQGGDQPQHF